This T cell receptor beta chain came from a study of somatic mutations in cytotoxic T cells in rheumatoid arthritis. General study results and limits: Antigens recognized by the expanded CD8+ clones were unknown. CD8+ clonality rose with age in rheumatoid arthritis patients, not healthy controls.

Using immunoSEQ multiplex PCR, the repertoire was profiled, and TCRdb retains in-frame clones only, with some absent. The table records roughly 14,000 clones, around four fifths of them present only once. Germline CDR1 reads SGDLS; CDR2 reads YYNGEE. CDR3 length: 15 amino acids. Losses at the gene ends were 4 bases for V and 1 base for J; bases not matched to a gene: 3. Worth noting for this clone: Its antigen is as yet unknown.

The TCR comes from an adult with rheumatoid arthritis. Sequenced: CD8+ T cells sorted from blood. The chain carries TRBV9 and TRBJ2-3, with TRBD2 matching over 10 bases. The CDR3 loop reads CASSSTSGGTDTQYF. The CDR3 DNA follows: TGTGCCAGCAGCTCAACTAGCGGGGGCACAGATACGCAGTATTTT.